One sample yielded the 14 T cell receptor beta chains listed below, sequenced in a study of T cell responses to AZD1222 COVID-19 vaccine. TCRdb's table, derived via immunoSEQ multiplex PCR, lists solely in-frame clones and lacks some. The repertoire holds about 130,000 clones, with around 84% as singletons. The sequencing used peripheral blood, collected on day 0 of AZD1222 vaccination. Source of these receptors: an adult in good health.

This sequence joins TRBV7-2 and TRBJ1-1; D unresolved. In germline, CDR1 is SGHTA, CDR2 FQGNSA. V was trimmed by 2 bases and J by 1 base, leaving 8 bases between them. CDR3 size: 14 residues. CDR3 in amino acids: CASSLRWQNTEAFF. The CDR3 region has the DNA TGTGCCAGCAGCTTACGGTGGCAGAACACTGAAGCTTTCTTT.

The chain employs TRBV28 and TRBJ2-7; tentative D call: TRBD2 (6 bases). Trimming stripped 6 bases from V and 7 bases from J, with 22 bases between. The CDR3 is 15 amino acids. The V gene's germline CDR1 is MDHEN and CDR2 SYDVKM. The CDR3 loop reads CASSPLWGTPREQYF. CDR3 DNA: TGTGCCAGCAGCCCGTTATGGGGGACTCCTCGAGAGCAGTACTTC.

CDR3 coding DNA: TGTGCCTGGAGTTATTTGGAAAACACTGAAGCTTTCTTT. It yields the protein CAWSYLENTEAFF. The J gene is TRBJ1-1, the V gene TRBV30; D call uncertain. V lost 2 bases and J 2 bases, leaving 9 bases between the germline ends. The germline V gene has CDR1 GTSNPN and CDR2 SVGIG (reference sequence). The CDR3 loop spans 13 amino acids.

The CDR3 sequence is CASSVELGARTEAFF. CDR3 sequence (DNA): TGTGCCAGCAGCGTAGAGTTGGGGGCGCGCACTGAAGCTTTCTTT. This sequence joins TRBV9 and TRBJ1-1; the D gene is possibly TRBD1 (6 bases). CDR1 is SGDLS, CDR2 YYNGEE, per germline. The V and J ends lost 0 bases and 4 bases respectively, with 13 bases between them. The CDR3 is made up of 15 amino acids.

The rearrangement links TRBV5-6 to TRBJ1-2; perhaps TRBD1 as D (6 bases). The length of the CDR3 is 15 residues. V was clipped by 4 bases and J by 5 bases, with 18 bases between them. Germline V CDR1 and CDR2: SGHDT, YYEEEE. The CDR3 DNA reads TGTGCCAGCAGCAACGGGGGGCAGGTCCGTTATGGCTACACCTTC. Protein sequence: CASSNGGQVRYGYTF.

The rearrangement joins TRBV15 to TRBJ1-2; maybe TRBD1 (6 bases). V dropped 4 bases and J dropped 2 bases, with 14 bases sitting between them. Per germline, CDR1 LNHNV and CDR2 YYDKDF (reference sequence). The CDR3 covers 15 residues. The CDR3 loop reads CATSNRQESNYGYTF. The CDR3, as DNA: TGTGCCACCAGCAACCGACAGGAAAGCAACTATGGCTACACCTTC.

Here the CDR3 DNA reads TGTGCCAGTAGCAGGACAGTCAACACTGAAGCTTTCTTT. It specifies CASSRTVNTEAFF. This chain links TRBV19 with TRBJ1-1; tentative D call: TRBD1 (6 bases). CDR3 length: 13 amino acids. Germline lookup yields CDR1 LNHDA and CDR2 SQIVND (reference sequence). Trimming stripped 6 bases from V and 2 bases from J, with 10 bases between. Filled out from reference TRBV19 and TRBJ1-1, the complete variable domain reads DGGITQSPKYLFRKEGQNVTLSCEQNLNHDAMYWYRQDPGQGLRLIYYSQIVNDFQKGDIAEGYSVSREKKESFPLTVTSAQKNPTAFYLCASSRTVNTEAFFGQGTRLTVV.

V is TRBV6-4 and J is TRBJ1-6; D remains unclear. The V and J ends lost 0 bases and 9 bases respectively, with 15 bases between them. This CDR3 is 16 amino acids long. Germline V lookup: CDR1 MRHNA, CDR2 SNTAGT. The CDR3 is CASSDSLGEVRSPLHF. The DNA of the CDR3 is TGTGCCAGCAGTGACTCCCTCGGCGAAGTTCGTTCACCCCTCCACTTT.

The V call is TRBV7-2, the J call TRBJ1-5, with TRBD1 matching 7 bases. Losses at the gene ends were 1 base for V and 4 bases for J; bases not matched to a gene: 4. The CDR3 is made up of 15 amino acids. Germline V gene sequence: CDR1 SGHTA, CDR2 FQGNSA. In DNA, the CDR3 is TGTGCCAGCAGCTTAGACGGCAGGGGGAATCAGCCCCAGCATTTT. Amino acids: CASSLDGRGNQPQHF.

This sequence joins TRBV6-5 and TRBJ1-3; TRBD1 is a possible D gene (6 bases). CDR1 MNHEY and CDR2 SVGAGI come from the germline V gene. The V gene lost 3 bases and the J gene lost 8 bases, with 14 bases spanning the gap. CDR3 length: 14 amino acids. The CDR3 sequence: CASSYRGAGDTIYF. CDR3 bases: TGTGCCAGCAGTTATCGGGGTGCAGGGGACACCATATATTTT.

This chain uses TRBV11-2 with TRBJ2-1, with TRBD2 matching 7 bases. J was trimmed by 7 bases and V by 1 base; bases with no gene match: 10. The germline gives CDR1 SGHAT, CDR2 FQNNGV. CDR3 size: 16 residues. CDR3 nucleotides: TGTGCCAGCAGCTTAGGAGGGCCTAGCGGAGAGAATGAGCAGTTCTTC. Amino acids: CASSLGGPSGENEQFF.

The chain joins TRBV11-2 to TRBJ2-7, with 7 bases identical to TRBD1. The junction had 11 bases not matched to a gene; V was cut back by 4 bases and J by 2 bases. The germline V gene has CDR1 SGHAT and CDR2 FQNNGV. This CDR3 has 16 residues. In DNA form, the CDR3 reads TGTGCCAGCAGCTCCAACAGGGGAAGGGGACCCTACGAGCAGTACTTC. Its translation is CASSSNRGRGPYEQYF.

The chain has TRBV18 and TRBJ1-6, with a weak D call TRBD1 (5 bases). V was cut by 2 bases and J by 10 bases, with 12 bases left in between. The CDR3 loop spans 14 amino acids. Germline lookup yields CDR1 KGHSH and CDR2 LQKENI. The DNA of the CDR3 is TGTGCCAGCTCACCAGCGGGGGTCCAGTCACCCCTCCACTTT. Translation: CASSPAGVQSPLHF.

This chain connects TRBV5-4 to TRBJ1-1; possibly TRBD1 for D (6 bases). There are 17 residues in the CDR3. Trimming pared 4 bases from V and 4 bases from J, leaving 23 bases between. Germline V gene data show CDR1 as SGHNT and CDR2 as YYREEE (reference sequence). CDR3 nucleotide sequence: TGTGCCAGCAGCCCTAGACAGGCGAGTGGGGGGCCCACTGAAGCTTTCTTT. Translating it yields CASSPRQASGGPTEAFF.